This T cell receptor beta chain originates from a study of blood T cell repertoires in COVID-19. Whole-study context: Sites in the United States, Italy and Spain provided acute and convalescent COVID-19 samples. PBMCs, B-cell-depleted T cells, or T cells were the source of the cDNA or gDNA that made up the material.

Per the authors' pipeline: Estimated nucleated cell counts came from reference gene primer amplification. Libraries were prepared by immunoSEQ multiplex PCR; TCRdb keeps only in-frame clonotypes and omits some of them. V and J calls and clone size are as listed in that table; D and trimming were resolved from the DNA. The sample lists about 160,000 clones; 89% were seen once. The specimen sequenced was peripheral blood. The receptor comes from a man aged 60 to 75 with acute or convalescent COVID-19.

The CDR3 DNA reads TGTGCCAGCAGCGGTGACTCCAGGACAGCGAACACTGAAGCTTTCTTT. Amino acids: CASSGDSRTANTEAFF. The gene calls are TRBV7-9 and TRBJ1-1; perhaps TRBD1 as D (6 bases). CDR1 and CDR2 (germline): SEHNR, FQNEAQ (reference sequence). V lost 5 bases, J lost 1 base, and 17 bases lay in between. The CDR3 length is 16 residues.